This is a list of T cell receptor beta chains from one sample in a study of post-analysis software for immune sequencing data. MiXCR was run by TCRdb on the PCR reads, yielding one entry per CDR3 protein. The table records 700,000 to 900,000 distinct CDR3 sequences, 46% of them present only once. The sample taken for sequencing was blood. The receptors stem from a girl aged 5 to 17 with multiple sclerosis. CDR3s include the opening cysteine and the closing phenylalanine or tryptophan. A D gene is named only where the DNA matches it firmly. Clone sizes are given selectively: once, few, many, or a class where the clone is expanded.

.,TRBJ2-7,TRBV29-1,few,CSFETVYSGEQYF,TGCAGCTTCGAGACAGTCTACTCGGGGGAGCAGTACTTC
.,TRBJ2-2,TRBV7-6,.,CASSLNRGANTGELFF,TGTGCCAGCAGCTTAAATAGGGGCGCGAACACCGGGGAGCTGTTTTTT
TRBD1,TRBJ2-6,TRBV7-9,.,CASSFRGTEGANVLTF,TGTGCCAGCAGCTTCCGAGGGACAGAAGGGGCCAACGTCTTGACTTTC
.,TRBJ1-5,TRBV13,.,CASRCQGCGGSNQPQHF,TGTGCCAGCAGGTGTCAGGGTTGTGGTGGGAGCAATCAGCCCCAGCATTTT
.,TRBJ2-7,TRBV20-1,.,CSASLRQGMVYEQYF,TGCAGTGCTAGCCTCAGGCAGGGGATGGTCTACGAGCAGTACTTC
TRBD1,TRBJ2-7,TRBV24-1,.,CATSDSSGQGAYEQYF,TGTGCCACCAGTGATTCGTCGGGACAGGGGGCCTACGAGCAGTACTTC
.,TRBJ2-1,TRBV5-1,.,CASSLGHRAEEQFF,TGCGCCAGCAGCTTGGGCCACAGGGCTGAGGAGCAGTTCTTC
.,TRBJ1-2,TRBV28,few,CASSLPMLAYGYTF,TGTGCCAGCAGTCTCCCAATGCTGGCGTATGGCTACACCTTC
.,TRBJ1-2,TRBV7-2,once,CASSFQFLHGPNYGYTF,TGTGCCAGCAGCTTTCAATTCCTTCACGGGCCTAACTATGGCTACACCTTC
.,TRBJ2-3,TRBV4-3,few,CASSQRLGGKTDTQYF,TGCGCCAGCAGCCAAAGACTCGGCGGGAAGACAGATACGCAGTATTTT
.,TRBJ2-1,TRBV27,.,CASSPRGPNEQFF,TGTGCCAGCAGTCCCCGTGGACCCAATGAGCAGTTCTTC
.,TRBJ2-3,TRBV7-7,few,CASSLAITDTQYF,TGTGCTAGCAGCTTGGCCATCACAGATACGCAGTATTTT
.,TRBJ1-4,TRBV15,few,CATSRRGNEKLFF,TGTGCCACCAGCAGGAGGGGCAATGAAAAACTGTTTTTT
TRBD2,TRBJ2-7,TRBV7-2,.,CASSQGLAGPHEQYF,TGTGCCAGCAGCCAGGGACTAGCGGGGCCTCACGAGCAGTACTTC
.,TRBJ2-5,TRBV3-1,.,CASSQPPWVVNQETQYF,TGTGCCAGCAGCCAACCCCCTTGGGTTGTGAACCAAGAGACCCAGTACTTC
TRBD2,TRBJ2-1,TRBV7-9,.,CASSQAGGHYNEQFF,TGTGCCAGCAGCCAAGCGGGAGGGCACTACAATGAGCAGTTCTTC
TRBD1,TRBJ2-4,TRBV7-2,few,CASSSRGLVDIQYF,TGTGCCAGCAGCTCCAGGGGGCTGGTAGACATTCAGTACTTC
.,TRBJ2-3,TRBV6-1,.,CASSVLTDTQYF,TGTGCCAGCAGTGTCCTCACAGATACGCAGTATTTT
TRBD2,TRBJ2-7,TRBV7-2,few,CASKILAGNSYEQYF,TGTGCCAGCAAGATACTAGCGGGAAACTCCTACGAGCAGTACTTC
.,TRBJ2-7,TRBV7-3,.,CASSLGGANSYEQYF,TGTGCCAGCAGCTTAGGGGGGGCCAACTCCTACGAGCAGTACTTC
.,TRBJ1-5,TRBV28,.,CASSPRGQSNQPQHF,TGTGCCAGCAGTCCCCGGGGACAAAGCAATCAGCCCCAGCATTTT
TRBD2,TRBJ2-1,TRBV11-1,.,CASSPSPGTSYNEQFF,TGTGCCAGCAGCCCGAGCCCCGGGACTAGCTACAATGAGCAGTTCTTC
.,TRBJ2-1,TRBV28,few,CASRELDEQFF,TGTGCCAGCAGGGAACTAGATGAGCAGTTCTTC
.,TRBJ1-4,TRBV20-1,.,CSARDQTEKLFF,TGCAGTGCTAGAGATCAGACGGAAAAACTGTTTTTT
TRBD1,TRBJ2-1,TRBV7-2,.,CASSYRQGAGLGEQFF,TGTGCCAGCAGCTACCGACAGGGGGCGGGACTGGGTGAGCAGTTCTTC
.,TRBJ2-3,TRBV20-1,.,CSASVSVDGDTQYF,TGCAGTGCTAGTGTTAGCGTGGATGGGGATACGCAGTATTTT
.,TRBJ2-3,TRBV9,few,CASRRTAESTDTQYF,TGTGCCAGCCGGCGGACAGCCGAGAGCACAGATACGCAGTATTTT
TRBD1,TRBJ2-1,TRBV6-5,.,CASSSPGTGDYNEQFF,TGTGCCAGTAGTTCCCCCGGGACAGGGGACTACAATGAGCAGTTCTTC
.,TRBJ2-7,TRBV6-1,.,CASSEGAGPYEQYF,TGTGCCAGCAGTGAAGGGGCGGGACCCTACGAGCAGTACTTC
.,TRBJ2-5,TRBV11-1,.,CASSFAGRHQETQYF,TGTGCCAGCAGCTTCGCAGGGAGGCACCAAGAGACCCAGTACTTC
.,TRBJ2-4,TRBV7-2,.,CASSSTRGTGNIQYF,TGTGCCAGCAGCTCTACGAGGGGGACTGGAAACATTCAGTACTTC
.,TRBJ2-1,TRBV9,.,CASREGPSYNEQFF,TGTGCCAGCAGGGAAGGGCCCTCCTACAATGAGCAGTTCTTC
TRBD2,TRBJ2-1,TRBV20-1,.,CSARISGRGNEQFF,TGCAGTGCTAGAATTAGCGGGAGGGGAAATGAGCAGTTCTTC
.,TRBJ2-4,TRBV12-3/TRBV12-4,.,CASSLGTLGAKNIQYF,TGTGCCAGCAGTTTAGGGACCCTAGGGGCCAAAAACATTCAGTACTTC
.,TRBJ2-5,TRBV28,.,CASSFRGLGGETQYF,TGTGCCAGCAGTTTTAGGGGGCTGGGGGGTGAGACCCAGTACTTC
.,TRBJ1-2,TRBV20-1,.,CSAATQPCGGHTF,TGCAGTGCTGCTACACAGCCCTGTGGAGGCCACACCTTC
TRBD2,TRBJ2-6,TRBV12-3/TRBV12-4,.,CASSATPGLGEISDFSGANVLTF,TGTGCCAGCAGTGCAACCCCGGGACTAGGGGAGATTTCAGACTTCTCTGGGGCCAACGTCCTGACTTTC
.,TRBJ1-2,TRBV4-1,.,CASSQVEAADGYTF,TGCGCCAGCAGCCAAGTGGAGGCCGCTGATGGCTACACCTTC
.,TRBJ2-3,TRBV9,.,CASSVEGSVTDTQYF,TGTGCCAGCAGCGTAGAAGGGTCTGTCACAGATACGCAGTATTTT
TRBD1,TRBJ2-7,TRBV7-6,few,CASSPLTGSFDEQYF,TGTGCCAGCAGCCCCCTGACAGGGTCCTTCGACGAGCAGTACTTC
TRBD1,TRBJ1-5,TRBV7-8,.,CASSLEYDRGTYNQPQHF,TGTGCCAGCAGCTTAGAATACGACAGGGGGACGTACAATCAGCCCCAGCATTTT
.,TRBJ1-6,TRBV6-5,few,CASSYQRQESSYNSPLHF,TGTGCCAGCAGTTACCAAAGACAGGAGAGCTCCTATAATTCACCCCTCCACTTT
.,TRBJ2-3,TRBV9,.,CASSSQGWDTQYF,TGTGCCAGCAGCTCGCAGGGTTGGGATACGCAGTATTTT
.,TRBJ1-2,TRBV29-1,few,CSVAGASYGYTF,TGCAGCGTTGCCGGGGCAAGCTATGGCTACACCTTC
.,TRBJ1-2,TRBV20-1,many,CSAASYNYGYTF,TGCAGTGCAGCGAGTTATAACTATGGCTACACCTTC
.,TRBJ1-2,TRBV18,.,CASSPPGEYGYTF,TGTGCCAGCTCACCACCGGGGGAATATGGCTACACCTTC
.,TRBJ2-5,TRBV15,few,CATSTHRGLQETQYF,TGTGCCACCAGCACACATAGAGGTCTGCAAGAGACCCAGTACTTC
.,TRBJ2-7,TRBV7-9,once,CASSLAGDFDEQYF,TGTGCCAGCAGCTTAGCGGGAGATTTTGACGAGCAGTACTTC
TRBD2,TRBJ2-7,TRBV5-1,.,CASSLEDSGTSLFREQYF,TGCGCCAGCAGCTTGGAGGACTCCGGGACTAGTCTCTTCCGCGAGCAGTACTTC
TRBD1,TRBJ1-2,TRBV12-5,few,CASGLERGTARYGYTF,TGTGCTAGTGGTTTAGAACGAGGGACAGCGCGCTATGGCTACACCTTC
TRBD1,TRBJ2-1,TRBV29-1,.,CSETRTGKQFF,TGCAGCGAGACACGGACAGGGAAGCAGTTCTTC
TRBD2,TRBJ2-3,TRBV5-1,.,CASNGGRRTDTQYF,TGCGCCAGCAACGGCGGGAGGCGCACAGATACGCAGTATTTT
.,TRBJ2-1,TRBV7-7,.,CASSVSPFNEQFF,TGTGCTAGCAGCGTATCCCCTTTCAATGAGCAGTTCTTC
TRBD1,TRBJ2-5,TRBV20-1,.,CSARDPYRGRQETQYF,TGCAGTGCTAGAGATCCCTACAGGGGACGGCAAGAGACCCAGTACTTC
.,TRBJ2-7,TRBV28,.,CASRPYGTGYEQYF,TGTGCCAGCAGACCATACGGGACTGGGTACGAGCAGTACTTC
.,TRBJ2-5,TRBV5-1,.,CASSFDGGPQETQYF,TGCGCCAGCAGCTTCGATGGAGGGCCCCAAGAGACCCAGTACTTC